The T cell receptor beta chain under discussion was sequenced for a study of PD-L1 blockade in urothelial cancer (dated by TCRdb to 2016 to 2017). Study-level background: All patients started therapy in about 2014 and received atezolizumab 1,200 mg intravenously every 3 weeks. About nine tenths of the roughly 29 patients were identified as males with urothelial cancer of bladder origin, and a prior smoking history was reported by 18 of 29 patients. Patients had an ECOG performance status of 0 or 1 and had received between 0 and 3 prior chemotherapy regimens. Blood samples were analyzed at two time points: 3 weeks after treatment start (second dose) and 6 weeks after treatment start. Blood samples yielded a median of around 140,000 T cells and around 80,000 unique TCRs, with median clonality around 0.083. Somatic, immune and clinical correlates of response to PD-L1 blockade with atezolizumab in urothelial cancer were the focus of an exploratory multi-omic analysis. Pretreatment tumor samples, along with matched peripheral blood collected serially before and after atezolizumab treatment, underwent TCR sequencing. Durable clinical benefit was defined as a progression-free survival longer than 6 months, and TCR features were additionally tested against progression-free survival and overall survival. Whole exome sequencing and RNA sequencing of pretreatment tumors were performed alongside TCR sequencing in the same patients. Durable clinical benefit was achieved by nine patients and was not achieved by 20 patients. Pretreatment blood TCR-seq was available for about 28 patients, at least one posttreatment blood collection was obtained for around 25 patients, and tumor TCR-seq was available for around 25 patients.

Study-wide conclusions, independent of this receptor: Improved progression-free and overall survival was associated with having pretreatment peripheral blood TCR clonality below the median. At 3 weeks after the start of treatment, tumor-associated TCR clones in peripheral blood had expanded more in patients with durable benefit (n ≈ 24, p = 0.022). Because of the small sample size (n ≈ 28) and the many exploratory analyses performed, the results are intended to be regarded as hypothesis-generating.

To estimate absolute template abundance from read counts, synthetic TCR analog templates were spiked into each PCR. The immunoSEQ assay was used to amplify TCRbeta CDR3 regions from genomic DNA with bias-controlled V and J gene primers. Rearranged TCRbeta segments were sequenced at approximately 20X coverage. Regarding the original processing steps: Sequencing errors were corrected by clustering, and CDR3s were annotated against IMGT so that V, D and J genes could be assigned. Downstream analyses used only productive TCRbeta rearrangements, leaving out any out-of-frame or stop-codon sequences. To compute clonality, Shannon entropy was normalized by the log of the number of unique productive sequences and then subtracted from one. Fisher's exact test with Benjamini-Hochberg correction, using a cutoff of adjusted p below 0.01, was how clones that differed between time points or between blood and tumor were identified. This is the immuneACCESS table as TCRdb keeps it, with only in-frame sequences that have V and J called. A part of the clones is gone; compared with another copy, unresolved V genes explain less than half, and the rest is unexplained. V and J calls and clone size follow that table, whereas D and trimming were derived from the DNA. Within this sample are some 67,000 clones, with about 89% of them counted one time only. Jointly, the top ten make up roughly 3.3% of the sample.

From the cysteine up to the phenylalanine, the CDR3 has a length of 13 residues. Only the CDR3 region is kept as DNA, spanning 39 bases read in frame from base 1. V was cut back by 0 bases and J by 5 bases, leaving a gap of 7 bases between them. Based on the germline V gene, the CDR1 and CDR2 sequences are KGHSH and LQKENI. Notes on this clone: This clone's antigen is unknown. Base qualities are not at hand, and no much larger clone is one base apart.

A total of 25 to 30 patients with locally advanced or metastatic urothelial carcinoma, treated at Memorial Sloan Kettering on a trial protocol, made up the cohort. Peripheral blood mononuclear cells were collected pretreatment and during treatment, with between 1 and 8 total time points obtained per patient. The Qiagen DNeasy Blood extraction kit was used to purify genomic DNA from total PBMCs and from tumor samples. Collected pretreatment and during treatment, PBMCs were isolated and stored as previously described. The sample consisted of PBMCs, taken around atezolizumab (anti-PD-L1) treatment. The TCR comes from a man in his 60s with urothelial cancer. The rearrangement joined TRBV18 to TRBJ2-5; the D segment cannot be called with confidence. The DNA sequence reads TGTGCCAGCTCACCACCGTCGGAGGAGACCCAGTACTTC. It encodes CASSPPSEETQYF.